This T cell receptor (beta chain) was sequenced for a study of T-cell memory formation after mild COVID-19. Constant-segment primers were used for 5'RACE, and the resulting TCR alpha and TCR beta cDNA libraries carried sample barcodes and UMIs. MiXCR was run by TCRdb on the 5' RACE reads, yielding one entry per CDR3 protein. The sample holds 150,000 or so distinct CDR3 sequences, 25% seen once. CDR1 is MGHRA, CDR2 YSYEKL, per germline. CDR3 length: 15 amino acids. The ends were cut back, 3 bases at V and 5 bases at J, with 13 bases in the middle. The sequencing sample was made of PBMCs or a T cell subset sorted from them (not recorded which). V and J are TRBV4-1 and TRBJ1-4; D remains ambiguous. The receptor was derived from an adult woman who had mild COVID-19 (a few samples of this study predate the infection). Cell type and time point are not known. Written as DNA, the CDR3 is TGCGCCAGCAGCCACGCCCTAACAGTGAATGAAAAACTGTTTTTT. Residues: CASSHALTVNEKLFF.